The 10 T cell receptor beta chains below all came from one sample that was sequenced in a study of T cell repertoires in cytomegalovirus infection. TCRdb passed the reads through MiXCR, listing each CDR3 protein once. The data show approximately 500,000 distinct CDR3 sequences, about 15% seen once. Sequenced input: CD8+ T cells from PBMCs. These receptor sequences come from a human donor in good health (CMV status not recorded). Some clones in this sample may be carry-over from other donors' samples.

This clonotype was counted ten times or more. V is TRBV11-2 and J is TRBJ2-7; D may be TRBD1 (5 bases). CDR1 is SGHAT, CDR2 FQNNGV, per germline. The V and J ends lost 2 bases and 2 bases respectively, with 10 bases between them. The CDR3 is 14 amino acids. The CDR3 DNA reads TGTGCCAGCAGCTTAAGCCGACAGACCTACGAGCAGTACTTC. This translates into CASSLSRQTYEQYF.

V gene TRBV5-6 combines with J gene TRBJ2-7; no clear D. The CDR3 has 12 amino acids. Trimming left V 0 bases short and J 5 bases short, with 6 bases between. The germline V gene has CDR1 SGHDT and CDR2 YYEEEE. CDR3: CASSLEVDEQYF. CDR3 DNA sequence: TGTGCCAGCAGCTTGGAGGTGGACGAGCAGTACTTC.

The chain couples TRBV13 to TRBJ2-7; D gene ambiguous. Germline lookup yields CDR1 PRHDT and CDR2 FYEKMQ (reference sequence). The V end lost 1 base, the J end lost 2 bases, and 15 bases lay between the germline ends. The CDR3 runs 16 residues. CDR3 DNA: TGTGCCAGCAGCTTAGATCGGCCAGCAGCGACCTACGAGCAGTACTTC. Protein product: CASSLDRPAATYEQYF.

This clonotype has a handful of counts. The chain combines TRBV9 with TRBJ2-1; TRBD2 aligns across 9 bases. The germline gives CDR1 SGDLS, CDR2 YYNGEE. The junction had 6 bases not matched to a gene; V was cut back by 3 bases and J by 5 bases. This CDR3 has 15 residues. This CDR3 is CASSASGRSDNEQFF. CDR3 nucleotide sequence: TGTGCCAGCAGCGCAAGCGGGAGGAGCGACAATGAGCAGTTCTTC.

V and J are TRBV6-6 and TRBJ2-3; D gene ambiguous. V was pared by 6 bases and J by 6 bases, with 22 bases between. The V gene's germline CDR1 is MNHNY and CDR2 SVGAGI (reference sequence). The CDR3 runs 16 residues. This CDR3 is CASREGRRAIYDTQYF. CDR3 coding DNA: TGTGCCAGCAGGGAAGGACGCCGAGCTATTTACGATACGCAGTATTTT.

In this sample, this clonotype turned up many times. The chain is built from TRBV10-3 and TRBJ2-7; D not resolved. In germline, CDR1 is ENHRY, CDR2 SYGVKD. Trimming pared 0 bases from V and 4 bases from J, leaving 4 bases between. CDR3 size: 12 residues. The CDR3: CAISESAYEQYF. In DNA form, the CDR3 reads TGTGCCATCAGTGAGTCGGCATACGAGCAGTACTTC.

Ten or more counts support this clonotype. The genes are TRBV7-6 and TRBJ1-1, with D maybe TRBD1 (5 bases). CDR1 and CDR2 (germline): SGHVS, FNYEAQ. The CDR3 contains 14 residues. Between the trimmed V and J ends, which lost 1 base and 1 base, there was a span of 7 bases. The CDR3 nucleotides are TGTGCCAGCAGCTTAGGGGGACGGAACACTGAAGCTTTCTTT. It translates to CASSLGGRNTEAFF.

This rearrangement joins TRBV20-1 to TRBJ2-5, with D tentatively TRBD1 (5 bases). CDR3 length equals 14 residues. Between the trimmed V and J ends, which lost 5 bases and 0 bases, there was a span of 13 bases. Germline-derived CDR1 and CDR2 are DFQATT and SNEGSKA (reference sequence). CDR3 in amino acids: CSAHSWTHQETQYF. The CDR3 DNA reads as TGCAGTGCTCACTCCTGGACACACCAAGAGACCCAGTACTTC.

This clonotype was picked up many times. The V gene is TRBV7-8, the J gene TRBJ2-5; 10 nucleotides agree with TRBD2. The germline V gene has CDR1 SGHVS and CDR2 FQNEAQ. V shed 5 bases and J 5 bases; nucleotides not matched to a gene: 8. The CDR3 is made up of 15 amino acids. This chain's CDR3 is CASSALAGRKETQYF. CDR3 bases: TGTGCCAGCAGCGCACTAGCGGGGAGGAAGGAGACCCAGTACTTC.

V is TRBV5-5 and J is TRBJ2-7; perhaps TRBD1 as D (5 bases). The CDR3 totals 14 residues. Germline CDR1 SGHKS, CDR2 YYEKEE (reference sequence). Trimming cost V 0 bases and J 3 bases, with 10 bases left between them. Here the CDR3 DNA reads TGTGCCAGCAGCTTGGAACAGGCAAGCTACGAGCAGTACTTC. It encodes CASSLEQASYEQYF.